The clone carrying this T cell receptor (beta chain) was counted only a few times. What it recognizes is unknown. Preparing the TCRbeta library involved the use of unique molecular identifiers. TCRdb analysed the PCR reads with MiXCR anew, one entry per CDR3 protein. Among about 210,000 distinct CDR3 sequences listed, about a sixth were seen once. The sample comes from a study of T-cell reconstitution after alpha-beta-depleted transplantation in children. Study-level results: Reportedly, alpha-beta T cells present about two months post-transplant originated from several hundred expanded clones of graft origin. The high TCRbeta diversity at day 60 in some patients came from surviving recipient T cells and thymic progenitors. Hyperexpanded clones declined; after one year, newly produced T cells mostly supplied diversity.

Source: PBMCs, mostly from graft donor cells, taken 360 days after TCRalphabeta/CD19-depleted stem cell transplant. This receptor was obtained from a male patient aged 2-10 years who had a stem cell transplant for acute lymphoblastic leukemia, so the T cells may come from the graft donor.

For the CDR3, the DNA is TGTGCCAGCAGCCCCCCCGGTAGCGGGGGCTCCGAGCAGTTCTTC. This encodes CASSPPGSGGSEQFF. This chain uses TRBV7-9 with TRBJ2-1; 9 bases are shared with TRBD2. This CDR3 region has 15 residues. V shed 5 bases, J shed 10 bases, and the junction held 12 bases outside the gene matches. Germline CDR1 reads SEHNR; CDR2 reads FQNEAQ (reference sequence).